This T cell receptor (beta chain) was sequenced for a study of blood T cell repertoires in COVID-19 (dated by TCRdb to 2020 to 2022). Notes on the research overall: Collaborator samples came from the United States, Italy and Spain and covered acute and convalescent phases of COVID-19. The material from the prospective study consisted of cDNA or gDNA derived from T cells, B-cell-depleted T cells, or PBMCs. The dataset comprised deeply sampled blood TCRbeta repertoires from subjects exposed to, actively infected with, or recovered from COVID-19. A freely available public database, intended as a resource for researchers studying the immune response to SARS-CoV-2, is where the repertoires were released. Samples came from the ongoing ImmuneRACE study (first 160 participants) plus 1,254 subjects from 6 global collaborators. Sample metadata almost always included a de-identified subject ID, COVID-19 status, age in years and sex. HLA class I and class II types, where available, came from metadata supplied by the sample provider rather than from assay-based typing.

Beyond this particular receptor, the publication reports: How much clinical and demographic metadata was included differed by source and by participant, and the metadata was provided uncurated.

This clone occurred once. Its binding antigen is unknown. Base qualities are not provided; no much larger clone lies one nucleotide away. One collaborating source in Seattle enrolled patients during active infection and followed them longitudinally through the course of disease. Collaborating institutions collected whole blood in K2EDTA tubes following their own protocols. Collaborator samples were shipped for TCRbeta analysis as frozen whole blood, isolated PBMCs, or DNA extracted from either sample type. CDR1 and CDR2 (SNHLY, FYNNEI) derive from the germline V gene. The CDR3 measures 15 amino acids from cysteine to phenylalanine. The read is trimmed to its CDR3 DNA, 45 bases read in frame from base 1. Trimming removed 4 bases from V and 2 bases from J, leaving 15 bases between the germline ends. TCRbeta CDR3 regions were amplified from genomic DNA using the immunoSEQ Assay, a bias-controlled multiplex PCR. Turning to the authors' computational methods: The number of nucleated cells in each sample was estimated by amplification of reference gene primers within the assay. Sequence reads were collapsed and filtered to measure the absolute abundance of every unique TCRbeta CDR3 rearrangement. For each sample, productive Simpson clonality was calculated by taking the square root of Simpson's diversity index across productive rearrangements. In TCRdb, the immuneACCESS table is reduced to in-frame sequences with V and J assigned. These tables do not hold every clone; where another copy was compared, an unresolved V gene accounts for under half, and the others remain unexplained. V, J and clone size were drawn from that table, and D and trimming were deduced from the DNA. This sample holds some 400,000 clones; around 87% were observed only once. About 2.5% of the sample is taken by the ten largest.

Sequencing input: peripheral blood. The TCR was taken from a woman in her fifties or sixties with COVID-19, enrolled during active disease. The chain was built from TRBV2 and TRBJ2-7; D gene: possibly TRBD1, on 7 matching bases. The CDR3 reads as follows: CASSVATGTPYEQYF. The DNA is as follows: TGTGCCAGCAGTGTAGCGACAGGGACTCCCTACGAGCAGTACTTC. Beyond the CDR3, the reference TRBV2 and TRBJ2-7 genes provide the residues; the full variable domain reads: EPEVTQTPSHQVTQMGQEVILRCVPISNHLYFYWYRQILGQKVEFLVSFYNNEISEKSEIFDDQFSVERPDGSNFTLKIRSTKLEDSAMYFCASSVATGTPYEQYFGPGTRLTVT.